The clone carrying this T cell receptor beta chain was found many times. These data come from a study of T cells in Graves' hyperthyroidism and ophthalmopathy. The V gene lost 4 bases and the J gene lost 2 bases, with 15 bases spanning the gap. This CDR3 spans 15 amino acids. CDR1 is SGHRS, CDR2 YFSETQ, per germline. The source material, RNA transcripts, was used to amplify TCR beta CDR3 regions. In the first-round RT-PCR of the TCR CDR3, the HTBI primer set was used. In TCRdb, the multiplex PCR reads were re-called with MiXCR into one record per CDR3 protein. The table lists some 550,000 distinct CDR3 sequences, more than 20% of them singletons. PBMCs were sourced from roughly 9.7 ml fresh peripheral blood.

The sequence came from a man aged 18 to 30 with Graves' hyperthyroidism. The sequenced material came from blood. V usage is TRBV5-1 and J usage is TRBJ1-1; D unclear. The CDR3 DNA reads as TGCGCCAGCAGCAAAGGAATAGGAGTTAACACTGAAGCTTTCTTT. Protein sequence: CASSKGIGVNTEAFF.